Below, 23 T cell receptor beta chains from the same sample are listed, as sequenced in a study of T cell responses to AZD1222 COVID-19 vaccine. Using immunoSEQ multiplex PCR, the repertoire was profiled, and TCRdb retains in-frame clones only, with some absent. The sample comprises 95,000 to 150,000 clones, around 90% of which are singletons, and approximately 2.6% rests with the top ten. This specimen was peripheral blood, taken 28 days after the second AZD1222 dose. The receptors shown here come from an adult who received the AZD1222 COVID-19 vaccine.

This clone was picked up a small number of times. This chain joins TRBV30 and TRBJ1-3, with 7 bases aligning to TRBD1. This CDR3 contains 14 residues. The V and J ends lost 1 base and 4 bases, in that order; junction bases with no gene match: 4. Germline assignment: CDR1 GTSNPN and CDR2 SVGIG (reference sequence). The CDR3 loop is CAWSDRGSGNTIYF. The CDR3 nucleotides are TGTGCCTGGAGTGACAGGGGTTCAGGAAACACCATATATTTT.

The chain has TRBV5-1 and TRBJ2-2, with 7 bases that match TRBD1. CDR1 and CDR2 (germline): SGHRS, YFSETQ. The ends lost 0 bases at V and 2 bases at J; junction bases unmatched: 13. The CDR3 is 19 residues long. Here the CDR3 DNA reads TGCGCCAGCAGCTTGGCTAGTTCTCGAGGGGGCATAAACACCGGGGAGCTGTTTTTT. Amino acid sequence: CASSLASSRGGINTGELFF.

The CDR3 DNA follows: TGTGCCAGCAGCTTGGTGGGACAGGGTATTGCGGAGCTGTTTTTT. It specifies CASSLVGQGIAELFF. This chain uses TRBV5-5 with TRBJ2-2; 9 bases are shared with TRBD1. The CDR3 is 15 amino acids. The junction had 7 bases not matched to a gene; V was cut back by 0 bases and J by 10 bases. Germline CDR1 SGHKS, CDR2 YYEKEE (reference sequence). The whole variable domain, remainder taken from reference TRBV5-5 and TRBJ2-2, is DAGVTQSPTHLIKTRGQQVTLRCSPISGHKSVSWYQQVLGQGPQFIFQYYEKEERGRGNFPDRFSARQFPNYSSELNVNALLLGDSALYLCASSLVGQGIAELFFGEGSRLTVL.

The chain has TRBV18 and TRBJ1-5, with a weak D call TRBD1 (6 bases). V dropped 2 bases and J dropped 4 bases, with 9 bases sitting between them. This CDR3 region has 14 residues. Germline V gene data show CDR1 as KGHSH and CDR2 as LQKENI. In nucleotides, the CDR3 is TGTGCCAGCTCACCAGACAGGTCAAATCAGCCCCAGCATTTT. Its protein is CASSPDRSNQPQHF.

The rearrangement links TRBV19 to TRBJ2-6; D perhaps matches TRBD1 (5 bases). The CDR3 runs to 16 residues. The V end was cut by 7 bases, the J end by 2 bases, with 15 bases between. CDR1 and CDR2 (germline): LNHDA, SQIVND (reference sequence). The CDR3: CASTSDRSAGANVLTF. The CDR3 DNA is TGTGCCAGTACATCAGACAGATCGGCTGGGGCCAACGTCCTGACTTTC. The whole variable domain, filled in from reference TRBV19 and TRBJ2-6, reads DGGITQSPKYLFRKEGQNVTLSCEQNLNHDAMYWYRQDPGQGLRLIYYSQIVNDFQKGDIAEGYSVSREKKESFPLTVTSAQKNPTAFYLCASTSDRSAGANVLTFGAGSRLTVL.

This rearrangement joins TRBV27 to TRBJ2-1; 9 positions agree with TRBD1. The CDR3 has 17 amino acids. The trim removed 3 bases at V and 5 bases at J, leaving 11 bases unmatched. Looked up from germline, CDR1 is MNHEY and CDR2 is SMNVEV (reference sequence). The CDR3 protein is CASSLRDWGQGNNEQFF. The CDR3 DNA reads TGTGCCAGCAGTTTGCGTGACTGGGGACAGGGAAACAATGAGCAGTTCTTC.

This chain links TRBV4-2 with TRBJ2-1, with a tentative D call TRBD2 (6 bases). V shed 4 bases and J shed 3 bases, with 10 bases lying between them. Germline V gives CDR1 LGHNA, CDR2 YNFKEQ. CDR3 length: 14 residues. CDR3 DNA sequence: TGTGCCAGCAGCCTCCGGACTAACTACAATGAGCAGTTCTTC. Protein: CASSLRTNYNEQFF.

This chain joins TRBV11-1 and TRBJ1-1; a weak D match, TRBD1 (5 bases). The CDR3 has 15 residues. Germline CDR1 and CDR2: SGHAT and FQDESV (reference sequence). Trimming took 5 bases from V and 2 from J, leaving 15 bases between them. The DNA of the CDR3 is TGTGCCAGCAGCCCAGGGCGCCGGGGAAACACTGAAGCTTTCTTT. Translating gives CASSPGRRGNTEAFF.

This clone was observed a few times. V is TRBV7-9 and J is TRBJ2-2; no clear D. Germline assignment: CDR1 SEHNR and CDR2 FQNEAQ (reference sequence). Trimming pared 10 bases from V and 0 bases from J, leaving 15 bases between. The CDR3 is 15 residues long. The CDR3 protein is CANYRGMANTGELFF. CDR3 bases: TGTGCCAACTACCGAGGCATGGCGAACACCGGGGAGCTGTTTTTT.

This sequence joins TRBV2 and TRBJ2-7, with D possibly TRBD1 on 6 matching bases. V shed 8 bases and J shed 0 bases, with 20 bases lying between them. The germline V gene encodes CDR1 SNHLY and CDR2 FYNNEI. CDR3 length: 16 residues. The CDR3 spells CASSDEIQGVSYEQYF. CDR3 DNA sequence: TGTGCCAGCTCCGACGAGATACAGGGTGTCTCCTACGAGCAGTACTTC.

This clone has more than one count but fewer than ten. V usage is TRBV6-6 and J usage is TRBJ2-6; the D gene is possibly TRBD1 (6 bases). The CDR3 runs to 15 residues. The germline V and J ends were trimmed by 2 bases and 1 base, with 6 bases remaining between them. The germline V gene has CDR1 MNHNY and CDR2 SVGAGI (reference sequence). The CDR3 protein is CASSYDRSGANVLTF. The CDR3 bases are TGTGCCAGCAGTTACGACAGGTCTGGGGCCAACGTCCTGACTTTC.

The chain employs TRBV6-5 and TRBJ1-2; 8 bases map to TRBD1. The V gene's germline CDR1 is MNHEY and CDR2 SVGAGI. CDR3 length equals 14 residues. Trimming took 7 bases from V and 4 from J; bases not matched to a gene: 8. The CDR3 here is CASIQGDTLYGYTF. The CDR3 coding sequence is TGTGCCAGCATACAGGGGGACACCCTCTATGGCTACACCTTC.

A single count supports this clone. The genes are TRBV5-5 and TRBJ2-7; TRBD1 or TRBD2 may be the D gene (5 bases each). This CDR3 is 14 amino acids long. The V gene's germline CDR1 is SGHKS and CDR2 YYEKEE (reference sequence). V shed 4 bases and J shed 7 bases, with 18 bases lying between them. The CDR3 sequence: CASSPNRGYGEQYF. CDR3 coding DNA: TGTGCCAGCAGCCCCAACCGGGGCTATGGGGAGCAGTACTTC.

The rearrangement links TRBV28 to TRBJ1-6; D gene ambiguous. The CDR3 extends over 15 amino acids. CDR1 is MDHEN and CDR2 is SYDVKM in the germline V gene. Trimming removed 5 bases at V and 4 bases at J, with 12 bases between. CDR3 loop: CASSLPNDYNSPLHF. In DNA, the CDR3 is TGTGCCAGCAGTCTTCCGAATGATTATAATTCACCCCTCCACTTT.

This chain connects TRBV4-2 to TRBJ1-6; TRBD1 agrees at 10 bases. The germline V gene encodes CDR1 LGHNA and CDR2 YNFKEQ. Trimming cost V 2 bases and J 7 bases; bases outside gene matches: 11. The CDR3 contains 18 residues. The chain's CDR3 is CASSQRDRGRWTNSPLHF. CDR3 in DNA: TGTGCCAGCAGCCAAAGAGACAGGGGGCGGTGGACGAATTCACCCCTCCACTTT.

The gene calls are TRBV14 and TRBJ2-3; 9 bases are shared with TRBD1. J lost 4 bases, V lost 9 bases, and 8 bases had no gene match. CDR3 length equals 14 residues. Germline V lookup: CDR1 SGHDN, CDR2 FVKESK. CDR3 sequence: CASNYRGRSDTQYF. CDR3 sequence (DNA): TGTGCCAGTAATTACAGGGGGCGCTCAGATACGCAGTATTTT.

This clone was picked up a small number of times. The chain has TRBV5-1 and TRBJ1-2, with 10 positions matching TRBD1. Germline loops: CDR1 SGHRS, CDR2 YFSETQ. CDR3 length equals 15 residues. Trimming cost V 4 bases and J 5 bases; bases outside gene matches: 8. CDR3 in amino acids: CASSPETGGNYGYTF. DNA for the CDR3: TGCGCCAGCAGCCCGGAGACAGGGGGCAATTATGGCTACACCTTC.

In DNA form, the CDR3 reads TGTGCCAGCAGCCAAGGACAGGGAGTGGTCCAGCCCCAGCATTTT. Amino acid sequence: CASSQGQGVVQPQHF. The rearrangement uses TRBV3-1 (or the pseudogene TRBV3-2) and TRBJ1-5; 7 bases align to TRBD1. V lost 1 base to trimming and J lost 7 bases; unmatched junction nucleotides: 7. The CDR3 runs 15 residues. The germline V gene encodes CDR1 LGHDT and CDR2 YNNKEL (reference sequence).

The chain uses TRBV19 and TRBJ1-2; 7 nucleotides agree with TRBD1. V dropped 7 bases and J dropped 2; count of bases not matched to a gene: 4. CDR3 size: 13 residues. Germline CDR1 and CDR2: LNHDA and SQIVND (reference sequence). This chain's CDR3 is CASMGQTNYGYTF. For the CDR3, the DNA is TGTGCCAGTATGGGACAGACGAACTATGGCTACACCTTC.

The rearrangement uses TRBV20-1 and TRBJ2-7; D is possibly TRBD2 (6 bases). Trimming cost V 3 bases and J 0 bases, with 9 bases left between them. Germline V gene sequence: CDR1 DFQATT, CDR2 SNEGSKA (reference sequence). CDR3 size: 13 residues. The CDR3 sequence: CSASGGNSYEQYF. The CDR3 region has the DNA TGCAGTGCTAGTGGGGGGAACTCCTACGAGCAGTACTTC.

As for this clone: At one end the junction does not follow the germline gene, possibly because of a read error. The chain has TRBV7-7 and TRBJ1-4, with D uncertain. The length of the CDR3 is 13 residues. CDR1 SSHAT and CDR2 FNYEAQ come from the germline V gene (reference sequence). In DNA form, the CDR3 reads TGTGCCAGCAGCCCCCTCCCTAGGGAAAAACAGTTTTTT. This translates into CASSPLPREKQFF.

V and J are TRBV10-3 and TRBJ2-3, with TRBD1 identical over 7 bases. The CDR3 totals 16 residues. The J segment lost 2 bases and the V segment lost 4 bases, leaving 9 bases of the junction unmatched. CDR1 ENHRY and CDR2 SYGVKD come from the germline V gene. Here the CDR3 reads CAISGGQLPNTDTQYF. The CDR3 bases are TGTGCCATCAGTGGGGGACAGCTGCCCAACACAGATACGCAGTATTTT.

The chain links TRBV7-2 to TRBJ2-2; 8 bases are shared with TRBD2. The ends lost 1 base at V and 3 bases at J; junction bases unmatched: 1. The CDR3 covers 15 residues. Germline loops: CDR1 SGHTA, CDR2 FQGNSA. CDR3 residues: CASSLDGGDTGELFF. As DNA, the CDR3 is TGTGCCAGCAGCTTAGACGGGGGGGACACCGGGGAGCTGTTTTTT.